The T cell receptor beta chain described here comes from a study of blood T cell repertoires in COVID-19. Overall study: T cells, B-cell-depleted T cells, or PBMCs supplied cDNA or gDNA.

TCRdb's copy holds only in-frame clones and misses some; the assay was immunoSEQ multiplex PCR. The data show over 250,000 clones, approximately 87% seen once. In its sample, this clone was seen once. V shed 5 bases and J 3 bases; nucleotides not matched to a gene: 6. Per germline, CDR1 SGHKS and CDR2 YYEKEE (reference sequence). The CDR3 contains 15 residues. Cohort allocation depended upon clinical history that participants reported. The J gene is TRBJ2-3, the V gene TRBV5-5, with TRBD1 matching over 10 bases. The clonotype was recovered from a woman aged 30 to 39 who had recovered from COVID-19. Sequences were obtained from PBMCs or T cells enriched from blood (not recorded which). CDR3 sequence reads: CASSQDRGRTDTQYF. The CDR3 DNA reads as TGTGCCAGCAGTCAGGACAGGGGGAGGACAGATACGCAGTATTTT.